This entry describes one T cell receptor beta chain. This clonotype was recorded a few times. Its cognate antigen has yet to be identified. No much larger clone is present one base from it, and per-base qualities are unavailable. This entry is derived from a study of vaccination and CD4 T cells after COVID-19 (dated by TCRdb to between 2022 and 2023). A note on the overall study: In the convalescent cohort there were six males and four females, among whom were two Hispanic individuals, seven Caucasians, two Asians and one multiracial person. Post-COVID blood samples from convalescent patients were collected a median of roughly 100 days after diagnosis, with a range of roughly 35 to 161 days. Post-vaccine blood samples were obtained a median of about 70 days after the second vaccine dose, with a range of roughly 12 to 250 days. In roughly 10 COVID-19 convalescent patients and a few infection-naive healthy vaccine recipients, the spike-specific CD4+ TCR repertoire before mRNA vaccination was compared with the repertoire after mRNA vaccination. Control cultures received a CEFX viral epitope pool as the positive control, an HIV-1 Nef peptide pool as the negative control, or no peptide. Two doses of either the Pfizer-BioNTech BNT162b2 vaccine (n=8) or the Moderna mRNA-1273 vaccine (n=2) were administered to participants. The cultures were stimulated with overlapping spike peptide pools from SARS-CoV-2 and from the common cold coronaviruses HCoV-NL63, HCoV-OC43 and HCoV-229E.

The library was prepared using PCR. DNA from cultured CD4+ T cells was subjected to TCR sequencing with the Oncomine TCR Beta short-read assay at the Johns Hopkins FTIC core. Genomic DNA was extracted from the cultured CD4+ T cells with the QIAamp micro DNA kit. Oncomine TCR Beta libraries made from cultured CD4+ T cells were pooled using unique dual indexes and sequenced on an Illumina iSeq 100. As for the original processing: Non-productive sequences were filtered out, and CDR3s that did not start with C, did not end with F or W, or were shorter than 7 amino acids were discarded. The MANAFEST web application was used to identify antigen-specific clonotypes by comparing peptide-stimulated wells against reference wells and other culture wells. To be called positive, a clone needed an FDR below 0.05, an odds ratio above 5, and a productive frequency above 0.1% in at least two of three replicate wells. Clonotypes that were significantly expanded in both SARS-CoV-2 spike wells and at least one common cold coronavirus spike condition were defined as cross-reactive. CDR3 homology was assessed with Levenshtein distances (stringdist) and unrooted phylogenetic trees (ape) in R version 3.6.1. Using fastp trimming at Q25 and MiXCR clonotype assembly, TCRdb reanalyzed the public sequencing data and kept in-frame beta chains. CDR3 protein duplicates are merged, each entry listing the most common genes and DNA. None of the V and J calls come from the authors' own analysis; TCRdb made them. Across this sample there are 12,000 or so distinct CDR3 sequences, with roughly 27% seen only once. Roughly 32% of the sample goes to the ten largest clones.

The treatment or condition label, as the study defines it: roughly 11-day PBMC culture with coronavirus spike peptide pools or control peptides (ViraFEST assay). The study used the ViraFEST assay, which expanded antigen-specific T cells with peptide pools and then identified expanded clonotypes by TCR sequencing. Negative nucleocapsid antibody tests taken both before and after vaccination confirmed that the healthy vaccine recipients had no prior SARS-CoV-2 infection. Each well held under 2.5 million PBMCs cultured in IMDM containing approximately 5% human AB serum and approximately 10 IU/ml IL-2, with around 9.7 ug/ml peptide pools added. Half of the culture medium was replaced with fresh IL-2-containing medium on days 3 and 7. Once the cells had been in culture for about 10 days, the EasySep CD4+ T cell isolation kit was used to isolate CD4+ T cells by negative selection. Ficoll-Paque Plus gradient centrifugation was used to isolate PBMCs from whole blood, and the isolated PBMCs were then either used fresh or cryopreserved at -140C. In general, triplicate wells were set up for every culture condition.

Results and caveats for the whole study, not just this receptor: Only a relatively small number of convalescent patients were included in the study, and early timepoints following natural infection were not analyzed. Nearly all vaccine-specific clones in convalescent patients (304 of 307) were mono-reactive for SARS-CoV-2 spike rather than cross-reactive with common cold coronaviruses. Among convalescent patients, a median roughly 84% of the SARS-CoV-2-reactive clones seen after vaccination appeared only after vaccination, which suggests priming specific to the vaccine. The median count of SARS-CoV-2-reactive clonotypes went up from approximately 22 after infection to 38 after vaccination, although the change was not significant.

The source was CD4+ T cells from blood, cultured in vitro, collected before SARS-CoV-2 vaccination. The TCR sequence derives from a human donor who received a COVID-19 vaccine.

The nucleotide sequence reads as follows: TGCAGTGCTAGCCGACAGCTCAATCAGCCCCAGCATTTT. The encoded protein is CSASRQLNQPQHF. The rearranged segments are TRBV20-1 and TRBJ1-5; 5 matching bases give a weak D call of TRBD1. V and J are truncated by 3 bases and 3 bases respectively, leaving an intervening sequence of 9 bases. In the germline V gene (reference sequence), CDR1 corresponds to DFQATT and CDR2 to SNEGSKA. Counted from cysteine to phenylalanine, this CDR3 has 13 amino acids. Of all the DNA, just the CDR3 is kept, 39 bases in frame from base 1.